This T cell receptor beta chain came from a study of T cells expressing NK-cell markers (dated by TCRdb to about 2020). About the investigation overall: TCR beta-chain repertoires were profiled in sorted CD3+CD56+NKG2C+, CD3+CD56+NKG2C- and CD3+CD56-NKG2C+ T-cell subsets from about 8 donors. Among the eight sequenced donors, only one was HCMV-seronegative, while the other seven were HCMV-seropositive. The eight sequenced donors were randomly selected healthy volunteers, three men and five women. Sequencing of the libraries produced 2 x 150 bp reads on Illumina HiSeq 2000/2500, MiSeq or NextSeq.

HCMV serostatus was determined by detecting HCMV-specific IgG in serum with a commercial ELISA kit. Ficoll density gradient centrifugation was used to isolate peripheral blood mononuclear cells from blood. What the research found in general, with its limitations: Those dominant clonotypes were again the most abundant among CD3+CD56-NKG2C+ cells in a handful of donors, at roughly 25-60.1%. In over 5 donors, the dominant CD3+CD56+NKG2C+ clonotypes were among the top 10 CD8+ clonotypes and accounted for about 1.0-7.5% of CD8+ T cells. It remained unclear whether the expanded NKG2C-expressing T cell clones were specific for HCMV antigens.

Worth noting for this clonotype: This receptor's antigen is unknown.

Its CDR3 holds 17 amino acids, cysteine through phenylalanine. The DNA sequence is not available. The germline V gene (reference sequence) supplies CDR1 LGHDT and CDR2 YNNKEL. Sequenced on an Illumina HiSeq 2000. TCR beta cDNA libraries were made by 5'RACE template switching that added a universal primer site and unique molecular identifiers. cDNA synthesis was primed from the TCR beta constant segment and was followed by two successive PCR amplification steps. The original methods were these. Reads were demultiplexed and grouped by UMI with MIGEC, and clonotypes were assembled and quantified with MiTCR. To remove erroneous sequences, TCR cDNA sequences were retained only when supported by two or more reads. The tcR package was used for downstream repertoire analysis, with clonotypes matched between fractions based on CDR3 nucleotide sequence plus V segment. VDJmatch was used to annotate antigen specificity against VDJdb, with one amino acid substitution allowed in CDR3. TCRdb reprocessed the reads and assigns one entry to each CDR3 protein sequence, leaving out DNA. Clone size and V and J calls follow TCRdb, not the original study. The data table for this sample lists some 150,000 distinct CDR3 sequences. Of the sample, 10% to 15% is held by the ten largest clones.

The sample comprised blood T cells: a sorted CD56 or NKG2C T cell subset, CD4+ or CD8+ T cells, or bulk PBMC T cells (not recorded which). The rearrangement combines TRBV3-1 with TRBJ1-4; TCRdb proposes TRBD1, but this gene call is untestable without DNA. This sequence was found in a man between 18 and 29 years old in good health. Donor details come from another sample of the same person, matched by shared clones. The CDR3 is CASSQNRELATNEKLFF.